This T cell receptor beta chain is drawn from a study of T cell responses to AZD1222 COVID-19 vaccine. Study observations and caveats: Sampling that yielded the repertoires occurred only after the peak T cell response.

Concerning this clone itself: The antigen remains unidentified.

Deletions cut 4 bases from V and 7 bases from J, with 7 bases between. This CDR3 spans 12 amino acids. The data were produced by immunoSEQ multiplex PCR, yet TCRdb's version contains in-frame clones alone and is incomplete. The data show 150,000 or so clones, roughly nine tenths seen once. The sequenced sample was peripheral blood, obtained on day 0 of AZD1222 vaccination. The rearrangement uses TRBV12-3 or TRBV12-4 and TRBJ1-4; D is unclear. This TCR was recovered from an adult in good health. The CDR3 spells CASSSLGEKLFF. In DNA, the CDR3 is TGTGCCAGCAGTTCGTTAGGTGAAAAACTGTTTTTT.